Each of the 25 T cell receptor beta chains below was sequenced from the same sample in a study of CD8+CD57+ T cells in acquired aplastic anemia. According to the study, genomic DNA was the template for TCR beta VDJ and CDR3 profiling. MiXCR, applied by TCRdb to the reads, yields one record per CDR3 protein. The sample gives more than 100,000 distinct CDR3 sequences, 48% of which show up once; under 3% is in the top ten. The sequenced sample was sorted CD4+, CD8+, or CD8+CD57+ T cells (not recorded which) from PBMCs. Receptor source: a human donor in good health, serving as a control.

This clonotype was detected many times. The chain combines TRBV5-1 with TRBJ1-6; D is perhaps TRBD1 (5 bases). There are 15 residues in the CDR3. Germline-derived CDR1 and CDR2 are SGHRS and YFSETQ. The V and J ends lost 0 bases and 5 bases respectively, with 9 bases between them. CDR3 sequence: CASSLEQVNNSPLHF. The CDR3 coding sequence is TGCGCCAGCAGCTTGGAACAGGTGAATAATTCACCCCTCCACTTT.

The J gene is TRBJ2-3, the V gene TRBV7-6; the match to TRBD2 covers 12 bases. From germline, CDR1 is SGHVS and CDR2 FNYEAQ. Trimming removed 5 bases from V and 1 base from J; junction bases left unmatched: 4. This CDR3 is 16 amino acids long. CDR3 loop: CASSLLAGGRTDTQYF. CDR3 in DNA: TGTGCCAGCAGCCTACTAGCGGGGGGTCGCACAGATACGCAGTATTTT.

This clonotype turned up a few times. A much larger clone sits a single nucleotide away, making a read error possible. The chain links TRBV5-5 to TRBJ2-6, with 7 positions matching TRBD2. CDR1 is SGHKS and CDR2 is YYEKEE in the germline V gene (reference sequence). The CDR3 totals 16 residues. CDR3 DNA: TGTACCAGCAGCTTGGGGGGGATGACTGGGGCCAACGTCCTGACTTTC. Protein product: CTSSLGGMTGANVLTF.

This clonotype showed up just once. The junction departs from the called germline gene at one end, perhaps through a read error. The chain recombines TRBV7-2 with TRBJ1-1, with D possibly matching TRBD1 (6 bases). Germline V lookup: CDR1 SGHTA, CDR2 FQGNSA. This CDR3 has 14 residues. CDR3: CASRLSGVGTEAFF. CDR3 DNA: TGTGCCAGCCGCTTATCAGGGGTGGGCACTGAAGCTTTCTTT.

The chain couples TRBV12-3 or TRBV12-4 to TRBJ1-6; 7 bases align to TRBD1. With V trimmed by 4 bases and J by 0 bases, 6 bases remained unmatched. The length of the CDR3 is 17 residues. CDR3 loop: CASSSTGFNSYNSPLHF. CDR3 nucleotide sequence: TGTGCCAGCAGTTCGACAGGGTTCAACTCCTATAATTCACCCCTCCACTTT.

About this clonotype: One base away lies a much larger clone, so this may be a sequencing read error. The chain joins TRBV6-2 or TRBV6-3 to TRBJ2-3; no firm D call. The CDR3 runs to 17 residues. In germline, CDR1 is MNHEY, CDR2 SVGEGT. The CDR3 coding sequence is TGTGCCCGCAGTTCCAGAGTAGGACGAGGCCTCCCAGATACGCAGTATTTT. As protein: CARSSRVGRGLPDTQYF.

The chain uses TRBV4-3 and TRBJ1-6; the match to TRBD1 covers 7 bases. With 4 bases clipped from V and 13 bases from J, the junction kept 16 bases outside the gene matches. CDR3 length: 16 residues. Germline V gene lookup returns CDR1 LGHNA and CDR2 YSLEER. CDR3 sequence: CASSRGNNRGDPPLHF. CDR3 nucleotides: TGCGCCAGCAGCCGCGGAAATAACAGGGGTGATCCGCCCCTCCACTTT.

This clonotype was observed a handful of times. The chain couples TRBV10-3 to TRBJ2-3; D may be TRBD2 (6 bases). V was trimmed by 0 bases and J by 2 bases, leaving 9 bases between them. The CDR3 consists of 15 residues. Germline CDR1 is ENHRY and CDR2 is SYGVKD. The CDR3 here is CAISESSGLTDTQYF. The CDR3 coding sequence is TGTGCCATCAGTGAGTCTAGCGGACTCACAGATACGCAGTATTTT.

J is TRBJ2-3 and V is TRBV4-1; tentative D call: TRBD2 (5 bases). The germline V and J ends were trimmed by 0 bases and 4 bases, with 8 bases remaining between them. The CDR3 runs to 14 residues. Germline CDR1 and CDR2: MGHRA and YSYEKL. CDR3 protein: CASSQDEGADTQYF. The CDR3 nucleotides read TGCGCCAGCAGCCAAGATGAGGGTGCAGATACGCAGTATTTT.

The chain has TRBV6-1 and TRBJ1-4; 7 bases match TRBD1. Germline V gene lookup returns CDR1 MNHNS and CDR2 SASEGT. Trimming removed 6 bases from V and 4 bases from J; junction bases left unmatched: 5. This CDR3 is built from 14 residues. The CDR3 region has the DNA TGTGCCAGCAGGAAAACAGGGGTTAATGAAAAACTGTTTTTT. Residues: CASRKTGVNEKLFF.

This sequence joins TRBV2 and TRBJ2-1; D is perhaps TRBD1 or TRBD2 (5 bases each). The germline CDR1 and CDR2 sequences are SNHLY and FYNNEI. The V and J ends lost 8 bases and 9 bases respectively, with 14 bases between them. CDR3 size: 12 residues. The CDR3 DNA reads as TGTGCCAGCTCCGTGGGGACGGGTGAGCAGTTCTTC. This encodes CASSVGTGEQFF.

The rearrangement links TRBV7-6 to TRBJ2-7; a weak D match, TRBD2 (5 bases). The CDR3 runs 14 residues. Germline V lookup: CDR1 SGHVS, CDR2 FNYEAQ. Trimming left V 2 bases short and J 5 bases short, with 13 bases between. CDR3 region: CASSLSGYNNEQYF. The CDR3 coding sequence is TGTGCCAGCAGCTTAAGCGGTTATAACAACGAGCAGTACTTC.

This clonotype was detected ten times or more. This chain uses TRBV6-1 with TRBJ2-5, with 7 nucleotides matching TRBD1. The CDR3 spans 13 residues. The germline V gene has CDR1 MNHNS and CDR2 SASEGT. V dropped 7 bases and J dropped 1; count of bases not matched to a gene: 3. The CDR3 DNA sequence: TGTGCCAGCACTGGACAGGTCCAAGAGACCCAGTACTTC. This sequence encodes CASTGQVQETQYF.

The rearrangement joins TRBV18 to TRBJ1-5; 10 nucleotides match TRBD1. This CDR3 has 15 amino acids. Per germline, CDR1 KGHSH and CDR2 LQKENI. Trimming cost V 6 bases and J 2 bases; bases outside gene matches: 4. The CDR3 coding sequence is TGTGCCAGCTCCCCCGGGACAGGGGGCAATCAGCCCCAGCATTTT. Translated: CASSPGTGGNQPQHF.

Notes on this clonotype: A read error may produce the germline difference seen at one junction end. The chain couples TRBV2 to TRBJ2-1; TRBD2 might be the D (6 bases). The germline V gene encodes CDR1 SNHLY and CDR2 FYNNEI. This CDR3 is 14 amino acids long. The CDR3 DNA follows: TGCGCCAGGTCCGGGACTGGTTCCTACAATGAGCAGTTCTTC. This translates into CARSGTGSYNEQFF.

The chain combines TRBV20-1 with TRBJ2-1; 7 bases line up with TRBD1. Germline trimming cut 2 bases from V and 7 bases from J; bases unmatched to any gene: 5. Germline loops: CDR1 DFQATT, CDR2 SNEGSKA (reference sequence). The CDR3 is 13 amino acids. CDR3 in amino acids: CSARSDRANEQFF. The DNA for the CDR3 is TGCAGTGCTAGAAGTGACAGGGCGAATGAGCAGTTCTTC.

The V call is TRBV29-1, the J call TRBJ1-2; the D gene is possibly TRBD1 (5 bases). Germline V gene sequence: CDR1 SQVTM, CDR2 ANQGSEA. CDR3 length: 11 residues. V was trimmed by 5 bases and J by 3 bases, leaving 7 bases between them. The DNA of the CDR3 is TGCAGCGTTATGGGGGACTATGGCTACACCTTC. Amino acids: CSVMGDYGYTF.

This clonotype has just a few counts. The DNA of the CDR3 is TGTGCCACCAGTGATCCCGTGACTAGCGGGGGGGGCAATGAGCAGTTCTTC. Translation gives CATSDPVTSGGGNEQFF. The genes are TRBV24-1 and TRBJ2-1; 14 nucleotides line up with TRBD2. Trimming at V came to 3 bases and at J to 6 bases, leaving 6 bases not matched to a gene. Germline V gene sequence: CDR1 KGHDR, CDR2 SFDVKD. There are 17 residues in the CDR3.

This rearrangement joins TRBV10-3 to TRBJ2-5, with a weak D call TRBD2 (6 bases). CDR3 length: 13 amino acids. V was trimmed by 4 bases and J by 2 bases, leaving 8 bases between them. Germline lookup yields CDR1 ENHRY and CDR2 SYGVKD. The CDR3 DNA is TGTGCCATCAGTGCGGGGACTCAAGAGACCCAGTACTTC. Translation gives CAISAGTQETQYF.

In this sample, this clonotype turned up many times. The chain combines TRBV7-2 with TRBJ2-1; 14 nucleotides match TRBD2. Germline V gives CDR1 SGHTA, CDR2 FQGNSA. The V gene end was trimmed by 6 bases and the J gene end by 8 bases; junction bases not matched to a gene: 3. The CDR3 spans 14 residues. For the CDR3, the DNA is TGTGCCAGCAGACCGGGACTAGCGGGGGATGAGCAGTTCTTC. This codes for CASRPGLAGDEQFF.

Worth noting for this clonotype: This clone may be a read error of a much larger clone one base away. The chain recombines TRBV5-4 with TRBJ2-5; the D gene could be TRBD1 or TRBD2 (5 bases each). The CDR3 spans 14 residues. Germline CDR1 and CDR2: SGHNT and YYREEE (reference sequence). The V end was cut by 0 bases, the J end by 7 bases, with 13 bases between. In nucleotides, the CDR3 is TGTGCCAGCAGCTTGGATGGGGGTAGGAGGACCCAGTACTTC. This translates into CASSLDGGRRTQYF.

The chain couples TRBV5-6 to TRBJ1-4; tentative D call: TRBD1 (6 bases). The CDR3 covers 15 residues. Germline CDR1 is SGHDT and CDR2 is YYEEEE. Between the trimmed V and J ends, which lost 4 bases and 5 bases, there was a span of 15 bases. This chain's CDR3 is CASSPPGAGNEKLFF. The DNA of the CDR3 is TGTGCCAGCAGCCCACCAGGGGCCGGCAATGAAAAACTGTTTTTT.

The gene calls are TRBV10-2 and TRBJ2-4, with TRBD1 matching over 11 bases. CDR1 is WSHSY and CDR2 is SAAADI in the germline V gene. The CDR3 contains 15 residues. V lost 7 bases, J lost 8 bases, and 10 bases stayed unmatched. The CDR3 here is CASNHQGGQGDIQYF. The CDR3 DNA reads as TGCGCCAGCAATCACCAAGGGGGACAGGGGGACATTCAGTACTTC.

This rearrangement joins TRBV29-1 to TRBJ2-1; TRBD2 matches at 9 bases. CDR1 is SQVTM and CDR2 is ANQGSEA in the germline V gene. This CDR3 is built from 12 residues. With V trimmed by 4 bases and J by 8 bases, 3 bases remained unmatched. CDR3 protein: CSVVAGVHEQFF. The CDR3 DNA reads as TGCAGCGTTGTAGCGGGAGTCCATGAGCAGTTCTTC.

To note about this clonotype: Given the absence of the conserved phenylalanine or tryptophan at the CDR3 end, a read error is likely. The rearrangement links TRBV10-1 to TRBJ1-3; D unclear. Trimming shortened V by 6 bases and J by 4 bases, and 10 bases separated the two germline ends. Germline CDR1 WNHNN, CDR2 SYGVQD (reference sequence). The CDR3 extends over 13 amino acids. The CDR3 here is CASRLREGNTIYL. The CDR3 coding sequence is TGCGCCAGCAGGTTGCGGGAAGGAAACACCATATATCTT.